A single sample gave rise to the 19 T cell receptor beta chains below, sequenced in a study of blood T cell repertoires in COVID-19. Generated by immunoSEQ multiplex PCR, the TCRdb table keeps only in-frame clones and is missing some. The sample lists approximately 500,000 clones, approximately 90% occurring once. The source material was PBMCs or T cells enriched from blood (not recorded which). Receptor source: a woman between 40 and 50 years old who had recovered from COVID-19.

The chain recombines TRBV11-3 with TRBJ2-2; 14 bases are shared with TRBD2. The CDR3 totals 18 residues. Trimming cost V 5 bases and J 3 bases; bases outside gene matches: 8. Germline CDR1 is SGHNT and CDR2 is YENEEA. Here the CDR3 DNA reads TGTGCCAGCAGCCAAGGGACTAGCGGGAGTGGCTACACCGGGGAGCTGTTTTTT. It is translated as CASSQGTSGSGYTGELFF.

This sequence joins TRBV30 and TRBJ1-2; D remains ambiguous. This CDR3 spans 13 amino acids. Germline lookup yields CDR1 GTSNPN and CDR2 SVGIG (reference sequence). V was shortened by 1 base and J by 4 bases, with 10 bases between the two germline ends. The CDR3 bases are TGTGCCTGGAGTGGGTCCCCGGGCTATGGCTACACCTTC. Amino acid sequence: CAWSGSPGYGYTF.

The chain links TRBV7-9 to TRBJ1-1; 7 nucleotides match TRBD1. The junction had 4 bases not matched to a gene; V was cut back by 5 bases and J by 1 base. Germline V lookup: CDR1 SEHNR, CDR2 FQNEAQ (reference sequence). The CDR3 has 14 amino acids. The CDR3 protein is CASSPGQENTEAFF. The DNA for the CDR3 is TGTGCCAGCAGCCCTGGACAGGAGAACACTGAAGCTTTCTTT.

The CDR3 DNA sequence: TGTGCCAGCAGCCAAGACTCTGGGGGGAAAATCGGGGAGCTGTTTTTT. It specifies CASSQDSGGKIGELFF. The J gene is TRBJ2-2, the V gene TRBV14, with D tentatively TRBD2 (6 bases). The V end was cut by 0 bases, the J end by 7 bases, with 15 bases between. Germline V gene lookup returns CDR1 SGHDN and CDR2 FVKESK. The CDR3 is 16 amino acids.

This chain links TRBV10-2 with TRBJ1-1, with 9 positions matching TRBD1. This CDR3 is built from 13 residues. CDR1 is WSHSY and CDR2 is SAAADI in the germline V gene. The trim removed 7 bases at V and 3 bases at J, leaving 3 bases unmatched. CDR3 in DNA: TGCGCCAGCACCCGACAGGGGGACACTGAAGCTTTCTTT. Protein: CASTRQGDTEAFF.

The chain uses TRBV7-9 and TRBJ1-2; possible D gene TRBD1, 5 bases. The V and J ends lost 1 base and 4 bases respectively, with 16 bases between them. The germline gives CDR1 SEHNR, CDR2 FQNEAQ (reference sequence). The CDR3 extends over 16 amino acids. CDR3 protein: CASSLDFLGPGYGYTF. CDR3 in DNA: TGTGCCAGCAGCTTAGACTTTCTGGGGCCCGGCTATGGCTACACCTTC. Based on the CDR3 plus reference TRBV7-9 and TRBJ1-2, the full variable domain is DTGVSQNPRHKITKRGQNVTFRCDPISEHNRLYWYRQTLGQGPEFLTYFQNEAQLEKSRLLSDRFSAERPKGSFSTLEIQRTEQGDSAMYLCASSLDFLGPGYGYTFGSGTRLTVV.

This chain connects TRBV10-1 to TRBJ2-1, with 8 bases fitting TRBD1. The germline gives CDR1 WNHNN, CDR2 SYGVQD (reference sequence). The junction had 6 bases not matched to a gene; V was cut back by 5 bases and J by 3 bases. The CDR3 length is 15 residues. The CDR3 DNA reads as TGCGCCAGCAGTCCCGGACAGGGCGGCTACAATGAGCAGTTCTTC. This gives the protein CASSPGQGGYNEQFF.

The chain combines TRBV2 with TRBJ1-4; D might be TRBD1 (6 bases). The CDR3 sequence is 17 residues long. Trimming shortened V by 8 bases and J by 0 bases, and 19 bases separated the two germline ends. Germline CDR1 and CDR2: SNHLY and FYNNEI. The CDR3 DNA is TGTGCCAGCGAGGGGGATCACAGTTCTGCAACTAATGAAAAACTGTTTTTT. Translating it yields CASEGDHSSATNEKLFF.

CDR3 protein: CASSEAGGSGETQYF. In DNA form, the CDR3 reads TGTGCCAGCAGTGAAGCGGGAGGGAGTGGAGAGACCCAGTACTTC. The rearrangement joins TRBV6-1 to TRBJ2-5, with TRBD2 matching 7 bases. This CDR3 is built from 15 residues. Germline CDR1 MNHNS, CDR2 SASEGT. J was trimmed by 4 bases and V by 0 bases; bases with no gene match: 5.

The CDR3 nucleotides are TGTGCCATCCCCCCACAGGGTAATCGGGGTACTGAAGCTTTCTTT. It translates to CAIPPQGNRGTEAFF. The chain employs TRBV6-5 and TRBJ1-1; D is perhaps TRBD1 (6 bases). The CDR3 is 15 amino acids. Deletions cut 10 bases from V and 5 bases from J, with 23 bases between. Germline V CDR1 and CDR2: MNHEY, SVGAGI.

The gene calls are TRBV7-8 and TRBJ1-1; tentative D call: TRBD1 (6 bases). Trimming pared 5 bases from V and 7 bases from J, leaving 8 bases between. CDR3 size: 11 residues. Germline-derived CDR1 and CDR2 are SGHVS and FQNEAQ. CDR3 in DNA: TGTGCCAGCAGCCGGGACAATGAAGCTTTCTTT. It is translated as CASSRDNEAFF.

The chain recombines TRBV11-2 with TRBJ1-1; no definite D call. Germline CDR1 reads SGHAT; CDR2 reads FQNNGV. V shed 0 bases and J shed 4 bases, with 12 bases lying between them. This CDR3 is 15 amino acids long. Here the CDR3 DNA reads TGTGCCAGCAGCTTAGAGGGAGCACGGGGCACTGAAGCTTTCTTT. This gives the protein CASSLEGARGTEAFF.

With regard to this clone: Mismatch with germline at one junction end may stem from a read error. For the CDR3, the DNA is TGTGCCAGTAGTATAGGCACCGACAGGGGAACCCCGGATTTT. It translates to CASSIGTDRGTPDF. V usage is TRBV19 and J usage is TRBJ1-5; TRBD1 aligns across 8 bases. Germline values: CDR1 LNHDA, CDR2 SQIVND (reference sequence). This CDR3 is built from 14 residues.

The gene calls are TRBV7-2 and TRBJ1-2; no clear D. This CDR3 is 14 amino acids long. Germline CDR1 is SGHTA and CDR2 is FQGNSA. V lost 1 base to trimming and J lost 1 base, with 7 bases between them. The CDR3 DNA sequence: TGTGCCAGCAGCTTAGTTCCCAGTAACTATGGCTACACCTTC. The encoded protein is CASSLVPSNYGYTF.

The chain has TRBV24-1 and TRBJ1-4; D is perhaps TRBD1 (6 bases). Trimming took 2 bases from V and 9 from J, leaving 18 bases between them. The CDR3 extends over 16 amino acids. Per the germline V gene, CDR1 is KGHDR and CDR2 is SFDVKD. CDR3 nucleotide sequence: TGTGCCACCAGTGATTCTCGGGAGGGGGTCGCGAAAAAACTGTTTTTT. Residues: CATSDSREGVAKKLFF.

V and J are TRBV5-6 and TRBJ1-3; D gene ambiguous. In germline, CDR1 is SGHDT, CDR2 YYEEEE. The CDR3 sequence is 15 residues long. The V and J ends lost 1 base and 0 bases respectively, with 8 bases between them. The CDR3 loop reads CASSLFPVSGNTIYF. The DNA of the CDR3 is TGTGCCAGCAGCTTGTTTCCGGTCTCTGGAAACACCATATATTTT.

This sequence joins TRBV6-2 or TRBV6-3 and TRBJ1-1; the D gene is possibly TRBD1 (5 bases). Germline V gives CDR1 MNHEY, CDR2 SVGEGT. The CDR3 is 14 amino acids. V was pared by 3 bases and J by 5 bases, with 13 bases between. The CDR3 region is CASSYGQGGTEAFF. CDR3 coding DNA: TGTGCCAGCAGTTATGGCCAGGGAGGGACTGAAGCTTTCTTT.

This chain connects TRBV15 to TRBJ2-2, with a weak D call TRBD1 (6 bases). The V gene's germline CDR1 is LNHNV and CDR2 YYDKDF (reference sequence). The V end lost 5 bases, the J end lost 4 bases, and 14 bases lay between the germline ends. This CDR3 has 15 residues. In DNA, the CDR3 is TGTGCCACCAGCCAGGTTCTAGGGGGCACCGGGGAGCTGTTTTTT. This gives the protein CATSQVLGGTGELFF.

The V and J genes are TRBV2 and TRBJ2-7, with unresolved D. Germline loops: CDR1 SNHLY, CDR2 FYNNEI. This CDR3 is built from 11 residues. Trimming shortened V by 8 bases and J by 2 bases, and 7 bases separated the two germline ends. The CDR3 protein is CASLAAYEQYF. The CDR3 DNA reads TGTGCCAGCCTGGCAGCCTACGAGCAGTACTTC.